Listed here are 3 T cell receptor beta chains from one sample, sequenced in a study of T cells in Graves' hyperthyroidism and ophthalmopathy (dated by TCRdb to between 2018 and 2021). Library prep was done by multiplex PCR. Sequenced on an Illumina HiSeq 2000. The TCR beta CDR3 regions were amplified from the RNA transcripts. The first round of RT-PCR for the TCR CDR3 was performed with the HTBI primer set and the Qiagen OneStep RT-PCR kit. TCRdb handled the public reads itself, with Q25 trimming in fastp and clone calling in MiXCR, and kept productive beta chains. For every CDR3 protein sequence, its rows merge into one entry that carries the most common genes and DNA. For this sample there are hundreds of thousands of distinct CDR3 sequences; around 16% appear just once. The ten most abundant clones make up more than 3% of the sample. The sample consisted of blood. The receptors stem from a woman between 40 and 55 years old with Graves' ophthalmopathy.

This rearrangement joins TRBV25-1 to TRBJ2-1; D assignment may be TRBD1 or TRBD2 (5 bases each). V was trimmed by 7 bases and J by 0 bases, leaving 13 bases between them. There are 15 residues in the CDR3. Looked up from germline, CDR1 is MGHDK and CDR2 is SYGVNS. CDR3 nucleotides: TGTGCCAGCACCGCGGTCGGGGCCTCCTACAATGAGCAGTTCTTC. Its translation: CASTAVGASYNEQFF.

The sample holds a few counts of this clonotype. This chain links TRBV20-1 with TRBJ1-2; D unresolved. This CDR3 is 8 amino acids long. Germline V gene data show CDR1 as DFQATT and CDR2 as SNEGSKA (reference sequence). The V and J ends lost 3 bases and 8 bases respectively, with 1 base between them. CDR3 in amino acids: CSASGYTF. CDR3 coding DNA: TGCAGTGCTAGCGGCTACACCTTC.

This clonotype was seen a few times. J is TRBJ2-7 and V is TRBV15, with TRBD1 identical over 8 bases. Trimming at V came to 0 bases and at J to 6 bases, leaving 4 bases not matched to a gene. The germline V gene encodes CDR1 LNHNV and CDR2 YYDKDF (reference sequence). The CDR3 has 14 amino acids. The CDR3 bases are TGTGCCACCAGCAGAGATTCAGGGGGCGGCGAGCAGTACTTC. It specifies CATSRDSGGGEQYF.